This T cell receptor beta chain was observed in a study of vaccination and CD4 T cells after COVID-19. Across the study: Post-diagnosis, post-COVID samples were collected after a median roughly 100 days, ranging 35 to 161. Study results and caveats: Post-vaccination, and not before, a median 86.3% of reactive clones appeared in convalescent patients.

This CDR3 has 14 residues. CDR1 is LNHDA, CDR2 SQIVND, per germline (reference sequence). With V trimmed by 5 bases and J by 5 bases, 5 bases remained unmatched. The treatment was: approximately nine-day PBMC culture with coronavirus spike peptide pools or control peptides (ViraFEST assay). Turning to this clonotype: Its antigen is unidentified.

The assay that was used to sequence DNA from cultured CD4+ T cells was the Oncomine TCR Beta short-read assay. MiXCR, applied by TCRdb to the PCR reads, yields one record per CDR3 protein. The sample lists about 13,000 distinct CDR3 sequences, roughly 45% seen once, with 13% in the top ten. This sequence originates from a human donor who had recovered from COVID-19. This rearrangement joins TRBV19 to TRBJ1-4; 7 nucleotides align to TRBD1. Sequencing input: CD4+ T cells from blood, cultured in vitro. CDR3 in DNA: TGTGCCAGTAGTGCAGGGGGGGGAAATGAAAAACTGTTTTTT. Encoded protein: CASSAGGGNEKLFF.